The 12 T cell receptor beta chains in this list originate from one sample, sequenced in a study of blood T cell repertoires in COVID-19 (TCRdb year 2020). Libraries were constructed by the immunoSEQ multiplex PCR assay. The table was pulled from immuneACCESS by TCRdb, which kept in-frame rearrangements only. Such tables lose some clones; where checked, under half of the loss comes from unresolved V genes, and the rest has no known cause. The sample table shows about 200,000 clones, and 86% are seen once. The ten largest clones represent 10% of the sample. The specimen was peripheral blood. The receptors shown here come from a woman aged 50 to 60 with COVID-19, enrolled during active disease.

The table lists this clone with a count of one. This chain connects TRBV6-2 or TRBV6-3 to TRBJ2-4; 10 nucleotides align to TRBD1. With 6 bases clipped from V and 3 bases from J, the junction kept 11 bases outside the gene matches. Per the germline V gene, CDR1 is MNHEY and CDR2 is SVGEGT. The CDR3 length is 17 residues. CDR3 sequence reads: CASSPRGQGIGKNIQYF. In nucleotides, the CDR3 is TGTGCCAGCAGCCCGAGGGGACAGGGGATAGGCAAAAACATTCAGTACTTC.

The chain carries TRBV5-1 and TRBJ1-4; D gene unclear. CDR1 SGHRS and CDR2 YFSETQ come from the germline V gene. The V and J ends lost 7 bases and 0 bases respectively, with 13 bases between them. CDR3 length: 15 residues. CDR3 in DNA: TGCGCCAGCCGCCGGTCTTCTGCAACTAATGAAAAACTGTTTTTT. This encodes CASRRSSATNEKLFF. The complete variable domain, with remaining parts taken from reference TRBV5-1 and TRBJ1-4, reads KAGVTQTPRYLIKTRGQQVTLSCSPISGHRSVSWYQQTPGQGLQFLFEYFSETQRNKGNFPGRFSGRQFSNSRSEMNVSTLELGDSALYLCASRRSSATNEKLFFGSGTQLSVL.

A few counts support this clone. The chain couples TRBV27 to TRBJ1-3; 8 nucleotides align to TRBD1. The CDR3 has 15 residues. Germline V gene sequence: CDR1 MNHEY, CDR2 SMNVEV (reference sequence). Unmatched junction bases numbered 4, after V lost 5 bases and J lost 1 base. This chain's CDR3 is CASSRTGRSGNTIYF. In DNA form, the CDR3 reads TGTGCCAGCAGTCGGACAGGGAGGTCTGGAAACACCATATATTTT.

The V gene is TRBV5-1, the J gene TRBJ2-2; 7 positions agree with TRBD1. Per the germline V gene, CDR1 is SGHRS and CDR2 is YFSETQ. This CDR3 region has 14 residues. The V gene end was trimmed by 4 bases and the J gene end by 7 bases; junction bases not matched to a gene: 7. CDR3 amino acids: CASSPTGEGGELFF. CDR3 in DNA: TGCGCCAGCAGCCCCACAGGGGAAGGCGGGGAGCTGTTTTTT.

The chain carries TRBV5-1 and TRBJ2-2; 7 bases are a match to TRBD2. Unmatched junction bases numbered 6, after V lost 4 bases and J lost 6 bases. CDR3 length: 14 residues. Germline V CDR1 and CDR2: SGHRS, YFSETQ. DNA for the CDR3: TGCGCCAGCAGCCGAGGTCGGGGGGCCGGGGAGCTGTTTTTT. It specifies CASSRGRGAGELFF.

A few counts support this clone. The V and J genes are TRBV11-3 and TRBJ2-2, with 7 positions matching TRBD1. Unmatched junction bases numbered 8, after V lost 5 bases and J lost 5 bases. The germline V gene encodes CDR1 SGHNT and CDR2 YENEEA. This CDR3 has 15 amino acids. This chain's CDR3 is CASSPNRGRTGELFF. The CDR3 DNA is TGTGCCAGCAGCCCCAACAGGGGTCGGACCGGGGAGCTGTTTTTT.

The gene calls are TRBV5-6 and TRBJ1-2; TRBD1 agrees at 7 bases. Germline trimming cut 3 bases from V and 3 bases from J; bases unmatched to any gene: 5. The CDR3 is 14 amino acids. Germline CDR1 and CDR2: SGHDT and YYEEEE. CDR3: CASSSGQKDYGYTF. In DNA, the CDR3 is TGTGCCAGCAGCTCGGGACAGAAAGACTATGGCTACACCTTC.

The chain links TRBV18 to TRBJ1-1; D perhaps matches TRBD1 (5 bases). Germline values: CDR1 KGHSH, CDR2 LQKENI. CDR3 size: 15 residues. Trimming cost V 3 bases and J 6 bases, with 17 bases left between them. The CDR3 sequence: CASSPLRPTGAEAFF. CDR3 coding DNA: TGTGCCAGCTCACCGCTCCGGCCGACGGGGGCTGAAGCTTTCTTT.

The chain is built from TRBV12-3 or TRBV12-4 and TRBJ1-1; TRBD1 aligns across 7 bases. Trimming at V came to 5 bases and at J to 9 bases, leaving 6 bases not matched to a gene. The CDR3 is 12 residues long. The CDR3 here is CASSPETGKAFF. The CDR3 DNA reads TGTGCCAGCAGTCCGGAGACAGGGAAAGCTTTCTTT.

The V and J genes are TRBV6-1 and TRBJ2-3, with D possibly matching TRBD2 (6 bases). Between the trimmed V and J ends, which lost 1 base and 2 bases, there was a span of 10 bases. This CDR3 is built from 15 residues. Germline V CDR1 and CDR2: MNHNS, SASEGT. The CDR3: CASSEGGALTDTQYF. CDR3 nucleotides: TGTGCCAGCAGTGAAGGCGGGGCACTCACAGATACGCAGTATTTT.

The chain is built from TRBV12-3 or TRBV12-4 and TRBJ2-2; D not resolved. The V and J ends lost 5 bases and 3 bases respectively, with 4 bases between them. The CDR3 has 12 amino acids. CDR3 sequence (DNA): TGTGCCAGCAGTCCCGACACCGGGGAGCTGTTTTTT. It is translated as CASSPDTGELFF.

V is TRBV21-1 and J is TRBJ2-5; the D call of TRBD2 is as the table states it, not checked on the DNA. TRBV21-1 is an annotated pseudogene. The CDR3 has 14 amino acids. CDR3 in DNA: TGTGCCAGCAGCCAATCGGGGGAACAAGAGACCCAGTACTTC. Amino acids: CASSQSGEQETQYF.